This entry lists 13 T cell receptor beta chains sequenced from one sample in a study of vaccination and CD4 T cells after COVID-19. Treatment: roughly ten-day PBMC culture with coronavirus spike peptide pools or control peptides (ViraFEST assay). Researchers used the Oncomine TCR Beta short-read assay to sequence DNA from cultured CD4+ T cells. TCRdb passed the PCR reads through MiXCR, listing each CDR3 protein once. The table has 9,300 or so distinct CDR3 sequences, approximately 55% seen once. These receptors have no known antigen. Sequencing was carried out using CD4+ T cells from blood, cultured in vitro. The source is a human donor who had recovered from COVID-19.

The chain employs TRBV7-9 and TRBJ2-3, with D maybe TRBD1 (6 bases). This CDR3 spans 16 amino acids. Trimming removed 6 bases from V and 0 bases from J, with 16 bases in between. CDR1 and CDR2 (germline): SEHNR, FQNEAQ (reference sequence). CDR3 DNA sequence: TGTGCCAGCAGACCACGCAGGGGACCTAGCACAGATACGCAGTATTTT. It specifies CASRPRRGPSTDTQYF.

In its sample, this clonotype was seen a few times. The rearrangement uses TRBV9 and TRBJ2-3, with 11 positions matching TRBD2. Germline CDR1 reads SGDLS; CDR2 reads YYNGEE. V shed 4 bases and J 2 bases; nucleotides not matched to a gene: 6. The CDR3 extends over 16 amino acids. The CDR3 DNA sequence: TGTGCCAGCAGCCCCGGACTAGCGGGCATCACAGATACGCAGTATTTT. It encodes CASSPGLAGITDTQYF.

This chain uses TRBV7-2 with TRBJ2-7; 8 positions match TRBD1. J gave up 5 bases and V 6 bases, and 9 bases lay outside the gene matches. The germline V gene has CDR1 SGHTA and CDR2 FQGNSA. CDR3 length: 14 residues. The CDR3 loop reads CASRPDTGGNEQYF. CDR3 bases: TGTGCCAGCAGACCGGACACAGGGGGTAACGAGCAGTACTTC.

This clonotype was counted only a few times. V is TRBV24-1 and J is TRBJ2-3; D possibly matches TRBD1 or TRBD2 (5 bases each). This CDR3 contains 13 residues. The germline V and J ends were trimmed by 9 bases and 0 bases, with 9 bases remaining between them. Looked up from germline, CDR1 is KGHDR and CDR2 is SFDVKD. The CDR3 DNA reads TGTGCCACCCGGGGCTGGAGCACAGATACGCAGTATTTT. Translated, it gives CATRGWSTDTQYF.

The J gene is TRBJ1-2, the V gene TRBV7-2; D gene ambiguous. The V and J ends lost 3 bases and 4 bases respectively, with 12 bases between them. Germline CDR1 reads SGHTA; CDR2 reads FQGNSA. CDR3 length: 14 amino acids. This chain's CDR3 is CASSLAGGPYGYTF. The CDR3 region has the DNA TGTGCCAGCAGCTTGGCAGGTGGGCCCTATGGCTACACCTTC.

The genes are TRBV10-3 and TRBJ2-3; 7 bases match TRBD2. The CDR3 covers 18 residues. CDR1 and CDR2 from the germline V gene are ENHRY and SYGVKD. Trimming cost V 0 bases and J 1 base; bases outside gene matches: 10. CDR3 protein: CAISESPGRGSRTDTQYF. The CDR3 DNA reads TGTGCCATCAGTGAGTCCCCCGGGCGGGGGTCCCGCACAGATACGCAGTATTTT.

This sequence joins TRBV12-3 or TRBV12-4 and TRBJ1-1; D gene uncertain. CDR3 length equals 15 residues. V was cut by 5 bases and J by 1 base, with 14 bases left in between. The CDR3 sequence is CASSKAAQPNTEAFF. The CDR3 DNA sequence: TGTGCCAGCAGTAAGGCCGCACAGCCGAACACTGAAGCTTTCTTT.

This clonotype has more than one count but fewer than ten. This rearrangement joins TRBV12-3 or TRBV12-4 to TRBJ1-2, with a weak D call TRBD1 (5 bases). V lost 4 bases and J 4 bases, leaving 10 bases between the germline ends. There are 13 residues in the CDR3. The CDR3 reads CASSSGGSYGYTF. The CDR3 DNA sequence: TGTGCCAGCAGTTCGGGGGGGAGCTATGGCTACACCTTC.

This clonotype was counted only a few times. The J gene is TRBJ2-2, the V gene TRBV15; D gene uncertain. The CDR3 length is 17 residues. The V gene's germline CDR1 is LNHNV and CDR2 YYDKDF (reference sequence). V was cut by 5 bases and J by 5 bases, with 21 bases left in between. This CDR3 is CATSPDDPLGRTGELFF. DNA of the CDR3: TGTGCCACCAGCCCCGACGACCCTTTAGGAAGGACCGGGGAGCTGTTTTTT.

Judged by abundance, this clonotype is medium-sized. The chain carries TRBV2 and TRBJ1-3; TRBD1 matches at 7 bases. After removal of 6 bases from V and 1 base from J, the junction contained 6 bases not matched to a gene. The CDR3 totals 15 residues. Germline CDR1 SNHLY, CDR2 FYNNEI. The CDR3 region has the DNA TGTGCCAGCAGGACAGGGTCAGGGTCTGGAAACACCATATATTTT. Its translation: CASRTGSGSGNTIYF.

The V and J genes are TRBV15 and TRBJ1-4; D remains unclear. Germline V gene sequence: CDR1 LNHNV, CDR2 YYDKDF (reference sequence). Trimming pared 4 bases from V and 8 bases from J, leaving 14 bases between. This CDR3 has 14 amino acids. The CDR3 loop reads CATSNGFQEEKLFF. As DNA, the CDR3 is TGTGCCACCAGCAATGGCTTTCAGGAGGAAAAACTGTTTTTT.

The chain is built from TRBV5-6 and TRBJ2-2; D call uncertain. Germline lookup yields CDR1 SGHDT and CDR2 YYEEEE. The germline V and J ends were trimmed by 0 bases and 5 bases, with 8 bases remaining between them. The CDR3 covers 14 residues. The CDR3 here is CASSLVTATGELFF. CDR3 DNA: TGTGCCAGCAGCTTGGTCACAGCTACCGGGGAGCTGTTTTTT. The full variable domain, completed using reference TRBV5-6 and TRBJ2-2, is DAGVTQSPTHLIKTRGQQVTLRCSPKSGHDTVSWYQQALGQGPQFIFQYYEEEERQRGNFPDRFSGHQFPNYSSELNVNALLLGDSALYLCASSLVTATGELFFGEGSRLTVL.

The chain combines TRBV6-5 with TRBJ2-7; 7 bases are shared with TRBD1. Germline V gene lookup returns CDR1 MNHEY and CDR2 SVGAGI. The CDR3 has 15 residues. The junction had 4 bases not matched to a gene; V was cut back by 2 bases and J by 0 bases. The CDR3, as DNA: TGTGCCAGCAGTTACGCCGGGACAGCCTCCTACGAGCAGTACTTC. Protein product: CASSYAGTASYEQYF.